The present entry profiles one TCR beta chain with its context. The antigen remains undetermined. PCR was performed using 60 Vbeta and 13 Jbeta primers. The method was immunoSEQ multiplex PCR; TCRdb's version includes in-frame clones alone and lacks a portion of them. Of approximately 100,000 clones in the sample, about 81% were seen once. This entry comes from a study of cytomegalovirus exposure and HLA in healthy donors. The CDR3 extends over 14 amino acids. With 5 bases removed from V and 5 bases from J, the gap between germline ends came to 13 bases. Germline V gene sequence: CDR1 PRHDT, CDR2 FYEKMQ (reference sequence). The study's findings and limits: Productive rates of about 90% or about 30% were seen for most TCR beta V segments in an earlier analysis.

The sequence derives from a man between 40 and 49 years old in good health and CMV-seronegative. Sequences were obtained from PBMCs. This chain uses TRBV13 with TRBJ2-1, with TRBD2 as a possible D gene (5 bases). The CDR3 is CASSPRAADNEQFF. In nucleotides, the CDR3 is TGTGCCAGCAGCCCGAGGGCGGCTGACAATGAGCAGTTCTTC.